The rows below give T cell receptor beta chains drawn from one sample of a study of PD-1 blockade in classical Hodgkin lymphoma. The data were produced by immunoSEQ multiplex PCR, yet TCRdb's version contains in-frame clones alone and is incomplete. The sample consists of fewer than 35,000 clones, roughly four fifths of them appearing once. The material was CD4+ T cells from blood, obtained before the fourth cycle of nivolumab. The source of these receptors is a human donor with classical Hodgkin lymphoma. Both conserved end residues are part of each CDR3. The order of the fields is J gene, clone size, V gene, D gene, CDR3 DNA, CDR3 protein. A D gene is named only where the DNA matches it firmly. Clone sizes are given selectively: once, few, many, or a class where the clone is expanded.

>TRBJ1-4|-|TRBV10-3|-
TGTGCCATCAGTGAGTCGGTAAATGCTGAAAAACTGTTTTTT
CAISESVNAEKLFF
>TRBJ2-1|-|TRBV7-6|-
TGTGCCAGCAGCTCCCAGGAAGGCTATGAGCAGTTCTTC
CASSSQEGYEQFF
>TRBJ2-7|-|TRBV7-9|-
TGTGCCAGCAGCTTAGTGGGGCTAGAGCAGTACTTC
CASSLVGLEQYF
>TRBJ1-4|-|TRBV4-1|TRBD1
TGCGCCAGCAGCCAAGAGGACAGGGAGGTAGAAAAACTGTTTTTT
CASSQEDREVEKLFF
>TRBJ2-2|-|TRBV5-1|-
TGCGCCAGCAGCTCGGGACATAAAATAGTCACCGGGGAGCTGTTTTTT
CASSSGHKIVTGELFF
>TRBJ1-2|-|TRBV28|TRBD1
TGTGCCAGCAGCCTAAATCCCGGGACAGGGGGCGCAGACTACACCTTC
CASSLNPGTGGADYTF
>TRBJ1-1|-|TRBV5-1|TRBD1
TGCGCCAGCAGCCTAACAACGGGACAGGGTTTCACTGAAGCTTTCTTT
CASSLTTGQGFTEAFF
>TRBJ2-7|-|TRBV11-1|TRBD2
TGTGCCAGCAGCCGGGGACTAGCGGGGGAGAGCTCCTACGAGCAGTACTTC
CASSRGLAGESSYEQYF
>TRBJ1-2|-|TRBV7-3|-
TGTGCCAGCAGCTTCGCGCTACCCCTCCACTCTGGCTACACCTTC
CASSFALPLHSGYTF
>TRBJ2-1|-|TRBV5-4|-
TGTGCCAGCAGCTTGGCCGCGATCAATGAGCAGTTCTTC
CASSLAAINEQFF
>TRBJ2-7|-|TRBV29-1|TRBD1
TGCAGCGTTGAATCCGGGACAGGGGGCGACGAGCAGTACTTC
CSVESGTGGDEQYF
>TRBJ2-1|few|TRBV10-3|TRBD1
TGTGCCATCGGAAGGGACAGGGGGCCGGTTGAGCAGTTCTTC
CAIGRDRGPVEQFF
>TRBJ2-7|once|TRBV5-1|-
TGCGCCAGCAGCCAAAGTTCCGGGTCTCGGAGCGACGAGCAGTACTTC
CASSQSSGSRSDEQYF
>TRBJ1-2|-|TRBV6-4|-
TGTGCCAGCAGTTACTCGTTAGAGGGTAGTGGCTACACCTTC
CASSYSLEGSGYTF
>TRBJ1-1|-|TRBV30|TRBD1
TGTGCCTGGAGTGGGGGACAGGGCCGACGAGCTTTCTTT
CAWSGGQGRRAFF
>TRBJ2-2|-|TRBV7-2|TRBD1
TGTGCCAGCAGCTCGAGGACAGGGCCCTGGGAGCTGTTTTTT
CASSSRTGPWELFF
>TRBJ1-1|-|TRBV9|-
TGTGCCAGCAGCGTCCTCGGGACGGTGAACACTGAAGCTTTCTTT
CASSVLGTVNTEAFF
>TRBJ1-6|-|TRBV30|-
TGTGCCTGGAGTCGCGGACCCTATAATTCACCCCTCCACTTT
CAWSRGPYNSPLHF
>TRBJ2-2|-|TRBV7-2|TRBD1
TGTGCCAGCAGCTTAGCAGGGGGCGGGACCGGGGAGCTGTTTTTT
CASSLAGGGTGELFF
>TRBJ1-2|-|TRBV7-2|TRBD1
TGTGCCAGCAGCTCCAGGACAGGGCAGGACGGCTACACCTTC
CASSSRTGQDGYTF
>TRBJ2-3|-|TRBV19|-
TGTGCCAGTAGTATCGGAGGGGGAGGGGATACGCAGTATTTT
CASSIGGGGDTQYF
>TRBJ2-3|-|TRBV2|-
TGTGCCAGCAGCTGGCAGGGAGAGTATTTT
CASSWQGEYF
>TRBJ1-1|-|TRBV12-5|TRBD1
TGTGCTAGTGGTTTGGCCGTCGACAGGGGAGCTTTCTTT
CASGLAVDRGAFF
>TRBJ2-7|-|TRBV7-9|-
TGTGCCAGCAGCTCCCTCCGGGACACAGCCTACGAGCAGTACTTC
CASSSLRDTAYEQYF
>TRBJ2-5|-|TRBV30|-
TGTGCCTGGACCCTGACCGGGGGAGAGACCCAGTACTTC
CAWTLTGGETQYF
>TRBJ2-1|-|TRBV7-2|-
TGTGCCAGCAACCCAGGGAATTGGGGATACAATGAGCAGTTCTTC
CASNPGNWGYNEQFF
>TRBJ2-2|few|TRBV4-2|-
TGTGCCAGCAGCCAAGATACAGGGAGTTACACCGGGGAGCTGTTTTTT
CASSQDTGSYTGELFF
>TRBJ2-3|-|TRBV30|-
TGTGCCTGGGGTCCAGCCACAGATACGCAGTATTTT
CAWGPATDTQYF